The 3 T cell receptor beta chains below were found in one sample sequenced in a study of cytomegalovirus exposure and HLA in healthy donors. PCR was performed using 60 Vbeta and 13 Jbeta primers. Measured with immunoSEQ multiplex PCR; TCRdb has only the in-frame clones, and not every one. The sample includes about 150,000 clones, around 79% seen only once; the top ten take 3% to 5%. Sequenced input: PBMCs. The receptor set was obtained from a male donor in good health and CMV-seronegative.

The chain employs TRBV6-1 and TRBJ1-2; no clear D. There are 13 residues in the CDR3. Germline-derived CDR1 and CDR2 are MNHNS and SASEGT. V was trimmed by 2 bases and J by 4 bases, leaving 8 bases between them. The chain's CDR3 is CASSESRGYGYTF. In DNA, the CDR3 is TGTGCCAGCAGTGAATCGCGTGGCTATGGCTACACCTTC.

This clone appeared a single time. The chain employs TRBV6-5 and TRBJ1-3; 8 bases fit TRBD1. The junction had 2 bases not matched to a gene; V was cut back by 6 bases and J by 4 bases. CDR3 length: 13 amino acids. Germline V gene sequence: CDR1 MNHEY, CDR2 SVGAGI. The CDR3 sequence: CASRAGGGNTIYF. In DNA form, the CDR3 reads TGTGCCAGCAGGGCAGGGGGCGGAAACACCATATATTTT.

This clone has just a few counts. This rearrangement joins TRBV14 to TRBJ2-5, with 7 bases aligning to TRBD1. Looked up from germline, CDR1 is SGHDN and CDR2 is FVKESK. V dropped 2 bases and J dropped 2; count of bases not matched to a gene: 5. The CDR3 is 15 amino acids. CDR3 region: CASSQQGTAQETQYF. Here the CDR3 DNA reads TGTGCCAGCAGCCAACAGGGGACAGCACAAGAGACCCAGTACTTC. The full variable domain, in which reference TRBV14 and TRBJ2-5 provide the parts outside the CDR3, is EAGVTQFPSHSVIEKGQTVTLRCDPISGHDNLYWYRRVMGKEIKFLLHFVKESKQDESGMPNNRFLAERTGGTYSTLKVQPAELEDSGVYFCASSQQGTAQETQYFGPGTRLLVL.